This T cell receptor (beta chain) was obtained from a study of identical twins (dated by TCRdb to about 2016). Study-wide context: To test whether fetal clonotypes persist, the study used deep sequencing on TCR alpha and beta repertoires from monozygotic twins, unrelated adults of various ages, and cord blood. Replicate twin experiments were performed at different times using different library preparation protocols to rule out contamination. Overall study results and their limits: In monozygotic twins, recombination models systematically underestimated out-of-frame TCR alpha sharing, but the models matched the sharing seen between unrelated individuals. Fewer insertions were carried by abundant cord blood beta clonotypes; a weaker similar trend was observed in young adult naive repertoires, while no such trend was observed in memory repertoires. Invariant T cells such as MAIT and iNKT could partly confound zero-insertion analyses, although diverse VJ usage argued against such confounding for most clonotypes. Compared with coincidental sharing between unrelated individuals, out-of-frame TCR alpha sequences shared between twins had an excess of sequences with low generation probability. Conclusions relied on cross-sectional statistical analysis, since the same donors could not be followed over many years. The excess sharing between twins in beta out-of-frame sequences was weaker because fewer shared sequences reduced the signal-to-noise ratio.

Every donor was a healthy Caucasian. The twin cohort consisted of three pairs of female monozygotic twins, all aged roughly 18 to 30 years. CD4+ and CD8+ T cell populations were isolated with positive isolation kits from Invitrogen. Library generation was performed with 5' RACE. The instrument was an Illumina HiSeq 2000. Template switching added a universal primer binding site, and the final cDNA carried a unique molecular identifier that allowed TCR cDNA molecules to be counted accurately. Specific primers in the conserved constant-segment region were used to synthesize first-strand cDNA for the TCR alpha and beta chains. To control for contamination, each cDNA library was double barcoded with a SMART-Mk sample barcode plus Illumina barcodes. Two successive PCR steps introduced TruSeq adapter sequences along with Illumina sample barcodes. The Illumina HiSeq platform was used with custom primers to sequence TCR alpha and beta cDNA libraries. The authors processed their data as follows. MiGEC processed the raw reads to extract unique molecular identifiers, while MiXCR was used to determine the CDR3 positions. Recombination models were inferred per individual with the repgenHMM and IGoR tools using an EM algorithm. The tcR package in R was used for shared clonotype analysis, with sharing normalized by the product of cloneset sizes. Out-of-frame nonproductive sequences were analyzed to study raw recombination free of thymic and clonal selection effects. TCRdb reanalyzed the raw reads on its own, using fastp at Q25 for trimming and MiXCR for clone calling, and kept in-frame beta chains. Each CDR3 protein appears once, grouped with its most common genes and DNA. The V and J calls shown here were made by TCRdb, not taken from the authors' results. The sample yields roughly 490,000 distinct CDR3 sequences; 13% to 15% were counted once. About 1% of the sample goes to the ten largest clones.

CDR1 and CDR2, looked up from the germline V gene, are MNHEY and SVGAGI. Trimming accounts for 2 bases at V and 3 bases at J, while the number of junction bases matched to no gene is 12. The CDR3 contains 19 residues, cysteine and phenylalanine counted. Here the CDR3 DNA is all that survives: 57 bases in frame from base 1. About this clonotype: The clone's antigen remains unknown. No much larger clone exists at a distance of one base, and base qualities are not known.

The data also belong to a second study, concerning yellow fever vaccine responses in identical twins. The second study's paper adds: The authors reported that the T cell response to vaccination in identical twins appeared partly convergent and partly personalized. In identical twins, the study followed T cell clones that responded to the vaccine with precision.

Sequenced input: CD4+ T cells sorted from blood. The chain employs TRBV6-5 and TRBJ2-7; the central 14 bases match TRBD2. The clonotype originates from a woman between 18 and 29 years old in good health. Here the CDR3 is given as CASSYGSPGLAGGGYEQYF. The nucleotide sequence reads TGTGCCAGCAGTTACGGATCGCCTGGACTAGCGGGAGGCGGCTACGAGCAGTACTTC.